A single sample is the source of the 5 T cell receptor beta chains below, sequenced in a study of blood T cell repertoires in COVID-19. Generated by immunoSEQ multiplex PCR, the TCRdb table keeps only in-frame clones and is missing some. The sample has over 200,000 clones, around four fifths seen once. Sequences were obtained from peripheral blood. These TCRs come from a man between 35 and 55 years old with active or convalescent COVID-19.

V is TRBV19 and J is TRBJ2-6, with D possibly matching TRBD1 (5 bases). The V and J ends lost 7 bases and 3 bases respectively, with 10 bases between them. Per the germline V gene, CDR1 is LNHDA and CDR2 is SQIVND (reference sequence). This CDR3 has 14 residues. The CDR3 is CASNQGFGANVLTF. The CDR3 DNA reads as TGTGCCAGTAATCAGGGTTTTGGGGCCAACGTCCTGACTTTC.

For the CDR3, the DNA is TGCGCCAGCAGTCTGACAGGCGCTGGAAACACCATATATTTT. As protein: CASSLTGAGNTIYF. This chain connects TRBV10-2 to TRBJ1-3, with a tentative D call TRBD1 (6 bases). Deletions cut 5 bases from V and 2 bases from J, with 10 bases between. The germline CDR1 and CDR2 sequences are WSHSY and SAAADI. The CDR3 runs to 14 residues.

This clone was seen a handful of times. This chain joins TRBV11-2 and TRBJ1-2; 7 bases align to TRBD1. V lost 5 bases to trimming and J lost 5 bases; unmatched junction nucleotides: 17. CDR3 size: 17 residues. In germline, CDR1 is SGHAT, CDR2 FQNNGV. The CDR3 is CASSPNRREGALYGYTF. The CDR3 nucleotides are TGTGCCAGCAGCCCCAATAGGAGAGAGGGGGCGCTGTATGGCTACACCTTC.

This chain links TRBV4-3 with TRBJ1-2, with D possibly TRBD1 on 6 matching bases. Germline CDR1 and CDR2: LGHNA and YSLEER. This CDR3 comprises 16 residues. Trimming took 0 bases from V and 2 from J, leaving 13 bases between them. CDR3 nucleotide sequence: TGCGCCAGCAGCCAAGATGCGGGGGGCAGCAACTATGGCTACACCTTC. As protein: CASSQDAGGSNYGYTF.

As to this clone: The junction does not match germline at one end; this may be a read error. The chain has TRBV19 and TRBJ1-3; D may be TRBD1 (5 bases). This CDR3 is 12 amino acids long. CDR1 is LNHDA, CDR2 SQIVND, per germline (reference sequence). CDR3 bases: TGTGCCAGTAGTATTCAGGGAACCACCATATATTTT. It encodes CASSIQGTTIYF.